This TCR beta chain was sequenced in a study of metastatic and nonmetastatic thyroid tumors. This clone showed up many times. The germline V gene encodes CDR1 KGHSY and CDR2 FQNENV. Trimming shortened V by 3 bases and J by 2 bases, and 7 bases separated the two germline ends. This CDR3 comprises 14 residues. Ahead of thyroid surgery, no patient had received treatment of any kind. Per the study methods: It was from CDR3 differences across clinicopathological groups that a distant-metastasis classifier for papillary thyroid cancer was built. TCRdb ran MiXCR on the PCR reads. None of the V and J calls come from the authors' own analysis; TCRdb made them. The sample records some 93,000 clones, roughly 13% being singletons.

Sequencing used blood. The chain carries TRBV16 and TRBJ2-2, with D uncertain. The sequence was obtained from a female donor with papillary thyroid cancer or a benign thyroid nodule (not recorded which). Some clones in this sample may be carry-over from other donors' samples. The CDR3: CASSQGTNTGELFF. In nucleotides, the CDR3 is TGTGCCAGCAGCCAGGGTACCAACACCGGGGAGCTGTTTTTT.